This T cell receptor beta chain comes out of a study of regulatory T cells in long-lasting Graves disease. Study-wide results and caveats: Thyroid tissue was not sampled; only peripheral blood was.

This clonotype was seen a handful of times. Its antigen is undetermined. The sample's time point: persistent/refractory GD, antithyroid drugs over 5 years with positive TRAb. Generation of the TCR library employed RNA extracted from PBMCs. Arm-PCR of CDR3 regions and iRepertoire HTBI primers were the basis on which TCR beta libraries were built. TCRdb fed the multiplex PCR reads into MiXCR, producing one record per CDR3 protein. The sample has 600,000 to 850,000 distinct CDR3 sequences; 25% to 35% are singletons. The clonotype originates from a female donor with Graves disease. Sequenced here: peripheral blood mononuclear cells (PBMCs), sampled when the disease was refractory, from a patient treated with antithyroid drugs.

The CDR3 protein is CACNGLAGVYEQYF. Written as DNA, the CDR3 is TGTGCCTGCAACGGACTAGCGGGAGTTTACGAGCAGTACTTC. The chain uses TRBV30 and TRBJ2-7; 13 bases map to TRBD2. This CDR3 has 14 residues. Per the germline V gene, CDR1 is GTSNPN and CDR2 is SVGIG (reference sequence). The V gene end was trimmed by 6 bases and the J gene end by 4 bases; junction bases not matched to a gene: 6.